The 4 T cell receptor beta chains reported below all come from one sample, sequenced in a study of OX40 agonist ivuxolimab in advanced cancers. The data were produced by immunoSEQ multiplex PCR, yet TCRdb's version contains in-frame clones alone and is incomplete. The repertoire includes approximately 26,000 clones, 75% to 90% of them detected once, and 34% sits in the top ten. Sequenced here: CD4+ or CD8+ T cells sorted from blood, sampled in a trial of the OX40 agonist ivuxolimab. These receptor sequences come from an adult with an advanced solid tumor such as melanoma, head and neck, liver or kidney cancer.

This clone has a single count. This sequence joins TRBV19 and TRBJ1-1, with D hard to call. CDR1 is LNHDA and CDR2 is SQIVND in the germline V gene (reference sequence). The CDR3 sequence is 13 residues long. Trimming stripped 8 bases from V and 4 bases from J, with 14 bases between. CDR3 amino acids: CASSSGLSTEAFF. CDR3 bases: TGTGCCAGTTCTTCAGGCTTGAGCACTGAAGCTTTCTTT.

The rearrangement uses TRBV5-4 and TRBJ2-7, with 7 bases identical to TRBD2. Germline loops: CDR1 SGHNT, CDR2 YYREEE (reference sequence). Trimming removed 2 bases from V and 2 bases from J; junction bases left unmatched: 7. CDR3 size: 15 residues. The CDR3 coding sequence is TGTGCCAGCAGCTTAGGGAGGGTGGGGCCCTACGAGCAGTACTTC. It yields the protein CASSLGRVGPYEQYF.

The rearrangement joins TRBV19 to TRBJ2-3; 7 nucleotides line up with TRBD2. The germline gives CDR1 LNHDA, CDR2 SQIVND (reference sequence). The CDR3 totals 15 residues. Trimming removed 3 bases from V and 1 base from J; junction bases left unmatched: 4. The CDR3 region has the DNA TGTGCCAGTAGTATTGGCGGGAGTGGCACAGATACGCAGTATTTT. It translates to CASSIGGSGTDTQYF. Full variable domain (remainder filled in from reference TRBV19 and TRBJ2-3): DGGITQSPKYLFRKEGQNVTLSCEQNLNHDAMYWYRQDPGQGLRLIYYSQIVNDFQKGDIAEGYSVSREKKESFPLTVTSAQKNPTAFYLCASSIGGSGTDTQYFGPGTRLTVL.

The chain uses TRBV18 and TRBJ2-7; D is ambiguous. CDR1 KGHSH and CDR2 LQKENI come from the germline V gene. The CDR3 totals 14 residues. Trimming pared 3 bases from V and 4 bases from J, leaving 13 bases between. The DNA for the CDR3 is TGTGCCAGCTCACCTCCACAAATGTCGTACGAGCAGTACTTC. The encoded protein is CASSPPQMSYEQYF.